The 3 T cell receptor beta chains below come from one sample, sequenced in a study of blood T cells in healthy people across ages (dated by TCRdb to about 2015). Libraries were built with 5' RACE. The reads were generated on an Illumina HiSeq 2500. A second PCR of roughly 6 to 11 cycles was run with a J-beta primer mix and a sample-barcoded 5' primer. TCRdb ran its own pipeline on the public reads, namely fastp trimming at Q25 and MiXCR clone calling, and kept in-frame beta chains. Merged by CDR3 protein, the rows form single entries marked with the most common genes and DNA. The sample table contains over 1,500,000 distinct CDR3 sequences; only one count was recorded for about 50% of them. Of the sample, roughly 2% falls within the top ten clones. What was sequenced was blood. The receptors shown here come from a woman aged 40 to 50 in good health.

V and J are TRBV3-1 and TRBJ2-5; 7 nucleotides line up with TRBD1. This CDR3 spans 13 amino acids. J was trimmed by 2 bases and V by 8 bases; bases with no gene match: 5. Germline V gives CDR1 LGHDT, CDR2 YNNKEL (reference sequence). CDR3 region: CASGDSVQETQYF. The CDR3 DNA follows: TGTGCCAGCGGGGACAGCGTTCAAGAGACCCAGTACTTC.

V and J are TRBV20-1 and TRBJ1-2; D uncertain. Germline lookup yields CDR1 DFQATT and CDR2 SNEGSKA (reference sequence). The CDR3 loop spans 12 amino acids. Trimming removed 5 bases from V and 0 bases from J, with 7 bases in between. The CDR3 nucleotides are TGCAGTGCTTCGGACCCTAACTATGGCTACACCTTC. This sequence encodes CSASDPNYGYTF.

This rearrangement joins TRBV10-2 to TRBJ2-5, with D tentatively TRBD2 (5 bases). The J call is uncertain, as TRBJ2-7 better fits the DNA end. There are 13 residues in the CDR3. The germline V gene has CDR1 WSHSY and CDR2 SAAADI. For the CDR3, the DNA is TGCGCCAGCAGTGATTGGGAGTACTACGAGCAGTACTTC. The encoded protein is CASSDWEYYEQYF.